This TCR beta chain stems from a study of early T cells in non-severe SARS-CoV-2 infection. This clonotype was counted between two and nine times. TCRdb re-analysed the 5' RACE reads in MiXCR, keeping a single row per CDR3 protein. The table shows approximately 71,000 distinct CDR3 sequences, with roughly an eighth occurring only once. The receptor was isolated from an adult who was a healthcare worker with PCR-confirmed SARS-CoV-2 infection or an uninfected control (not recorded which). Source material: whole blood.

Here the CDR3 DNA reads TGTGCCAGCAGGGGACAGGGGAGTGCGGGCACTGAAGCTTTCTTT. It yields the protein CASRGQGSAGTEAFF. The V and J genes are TRBV12-3 or TRBV12-4 and TRBJ1-1; the match to TRBD1 covers 10 bases. V lost 6 bases to trimming and J lost 4 bases; unmatched junction nucleotides: 8. This CDR3 is built from 15 residues.